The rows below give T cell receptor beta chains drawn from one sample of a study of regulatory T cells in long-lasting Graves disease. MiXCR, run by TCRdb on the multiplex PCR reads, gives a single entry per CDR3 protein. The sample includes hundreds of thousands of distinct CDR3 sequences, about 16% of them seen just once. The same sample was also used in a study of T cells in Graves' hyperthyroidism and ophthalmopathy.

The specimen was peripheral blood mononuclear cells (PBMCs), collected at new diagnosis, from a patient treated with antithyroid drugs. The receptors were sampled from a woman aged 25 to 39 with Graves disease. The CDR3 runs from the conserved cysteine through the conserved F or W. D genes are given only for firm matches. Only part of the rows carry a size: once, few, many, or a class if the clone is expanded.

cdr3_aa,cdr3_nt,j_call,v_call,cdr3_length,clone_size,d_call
CASSQDRSGSYEQYF,TGTGCCAGCAGCCAAGACAGGAGCGGGAGCTACGAGCAGTACTTC,TRBJ2-7,TRBV3-1,15,.,TRBD2
CASSRRGQGFHYGYTF,TGTGCCAGTAGTCGTCGGGGACAGGGTTTTCACTATGGCTACACCTTC,TRBJ1-2,TRBV19,16,.,TRBD1
CASSQRLIVIDTQYF,TGTGCCAGCAGCCAAAGACTAATCGTCATAGATACGCAGTATTTT,TRBJ2-3,TRBV3-1,15,.,.
CASSLALVGQASYEQYF,TGTGCCAGCAGCTTAGCTTTGGTGGGACAAGCGTCCTACGAGCAGTACTTC,TRBJ2-7,TRBV7-9,17,.,.
CASSLEGVGETQYF,TGTGCCAGCAGTTTAGAGGGAGTCGGGGAGACCCAGTACTTC,TRBJ2-5,TRBV12-3/TRBV12-4,14,.,.
CASSLSPAAEDEKLFF,TGTGCCAGCAGTTTATCGCCTGCGGCAGAAGATGAAAAACTGTTTTTT,TRBJ1-4,TRBV28,16,many,.
CASSLTTSGVSSYEQYF,TGTGCCAGCAGTCTCACTACCAGCGGGGTTAGCTCCTACGAGCAGTACTTC,TRBJ2-7,TRBV28,17,many,TRBD2
CASIRVAGDRKQFF,TGTGCCAGCATCCGCGTTGCGGGAGATAGAAAGCAGTTCTTC,TRBJ2-1,TRBV6-2/TRBV6-3,14,few,TRBD2
CASSQWPGTYEQYF,TGCGCCAGCAGCCAGTGGCCAGGAACCTACGAGCAGTACTTC,TRBJ2-7,TRBV5-1,14,few,.
CASTRPGDGYTF,TGTGCCAGCACCAGACCAGGGGATGGCTACACCTTC,TRBJ1-2,TRBV7-9,12,many,.
CASSPLIPLGGNEQFF,TGTGCCAGCTCACCACTAATCCCCCTGGGAGGCAATGAGCAGTTCTTC,TRBJ2-1,TRBV18,16,.,.
CASKPGQGSYEQYF,TGTGCCAGCAAACCGGGACAGGGTTCCTACGAGCAGTACTTC,TRBJ2-7,TRBV5-6,14,few,TRBD1
CSVNSPSYEQYF,TGCAGTGTAAATTCCCCCTCCTACGAGCAGTACTTC,TRBJ2-7,TRBV20-1,12,.,.
CSARNPGVGEQYF,TGCAGTGCTAGAAACCCTGGGGTGGGAGAGCAGTACTTC,TRBJ2-7,TRBV20-1,13,.,.
CATRGMSNEQYF,TGTGCCACCAGGGGCATGTCCAACGAGCAGTACTTC,TRBJ2-7,TRBV15,12,few,.
CASTPRGRDNEKLFF,TGTGCCAGCACTCCAAGGGGGCGAGATAATGAAAAACTGTTTTTT,TRBJ1-4,TRBV2,15,few,TRBD1
CASSRKETNEKLFF,TGCGCCAGCAGCCGGAAGGAGACTAATGAAAAACTGTTTTTT,TRBJ1-4,TRBV4-1,14,.,.
CAWSVQRATEQYF,TGTGCCTGGAGTGTACAGAGGGCTACGGAGCAGTACTTC,TRBJ2-7,TRBV30,13,.,.
CATSRVREGDEKLFF,TGTGCCACCAGCAGAGTAAGGGAAGGGGATGAAAAACTGTTTTTT,TRBJ1-4,TRBV15,15,few,.
CASSLGLGSLYEQYF,TGTGCCAGCAGCTTAGGGTTAGGCTCCCTATACGAGCAGTACTTC,TRBJ2-7,TRBV11-2,15,.,.
CASSSGHEQFF,TGTGCCAGCAGTTCCGGGCATGAGCAGTTCTTC,TRBJ2-1,TRBV27,11,.,.
CATSALTGGKYNEQFF,TGTGCCACCAGTGCCCTGACAGGGGGTAAATACAATGAGCAGTTCTTC,TRBJ2-1,TRBV24-1,16,few,TRBD1
CASGGNIQYF,TGTGCCAGTGGGGGGAACATTCAGTACTTC,TRBJ2-4,TRBV25-1,10,.,.
CASSQVGVHEQYF,TGTGCCAGCAGCCAGGTAGGGGTCCACGAGCAGTACTTC,TRBJ2-7,TRBV3-1,13,many,.
CASSRTSGSGGGLFF,TGTGCCAGCAGCCGGACTAGCGGGAGCGGCGGGGGGCTGTTTTTT,TRBJ2-2,TRBV7-9,15,.,TRBD2